A selection of T cell receptor beta chains follows, all from one sample in a study of OX40 agonist ivuxolimab in advanced cancers. Produced via immunoSEQ multiplex PCR; TCRdb's table is partial and in-frame only. The sample gives more than 20,000 clones, 80% to 90% of which show up once; 25% to 35% is in the top ten. The sequencing used CD4+ or CD8+ T cells sorted from blood, collected in a trial of the OX40 agonist ivuxolimab. The receptors derive from an adult with an advanced solid tumor such as melanoma, head and neck, liver or kidney cancer. Each CDR3 is given with its conserved first and last residue.

j_call v_call cdr3_aa
TRBJ1-2 TRBV10-2 CASSESERESSGYTF
TRBJ2-7 TRBV7-2 CASSAGAGGSYEQYF
TRBJ1-1 TRBV19 CASSHNPDRFLNTEAFF
TRBJ2-7 TRBV11-3 CASRRGVVEQYF
TRBJ1-2 TRBV27 CASSLQENYGYTF
TRBJ1-5 TRBV10-3 CAISEFGQNSNQPQHF
TRBJ1-1 TRBV7-9 CACDYLPGQNTEAFF
TRBJ1-4 TRBV6-1 CASSVSAPFATNEKLFF
TRBJ2-5 TRBV19 CASSIRGEKTQYF
TRBJ2-7 TRBV29-1 CSVRQPYEQYF
TRBJ1-2 TRBV9 CASSVGGTGRYGYTF
TRBJ2-1 TRBV19 CASSFSSGGNEQFF
TRBJ2-7 TRBV6-6 CASSYRQPTYEQYF
TRBJ1-2 TRBV27 CASSRDTYYGYTF
TRBJ2-2 TRBV28 CASSTPGPGELFF
TRBJ2-1 TRBV27 CASSLSESGDEQFF
TRBJ2-5 TRBV10-3 CAISESPGGKGETQYF
TRBJ1-4 TRBV19 CASSIEGDIGRLFF
TRBJ2-2 TRBV4-1 CASSPGSWTGELFF
TRBJ2-1 TRBV29-1 CSVVTHPGEQFF
TRBJ2-7 TRBV13 CASSFLRRSGEQYF
TRBJ2-3 TRBV6-5 CASSYGLAGPTDTQYF
TRBJ2-2 TRBV10-3 CAISSGTGGVTGELFF
TRBJ2-6 TRBV28 CATWDGGDSSGANVLTF
TRBJ2-7 TRBV7-8 CASSQKEYEQYF
TRBJ2-3 TRBV6-5 CASSQTDTQYF
TRBJ1-6 TRBV6-5 CASSYSGSSYNSPLHF